This T cell receptor (beta chain) was identified in a study of shared T cell receptors in the human thymus. Sequenced by immunoSEQ multiplex PCR; TCRdb stores in-frame clones only, minus some. The sample carries 500,000 to 750,000 clones, approximately 88% recorded once. This CDR3 has 16 amino acids. Germline assignment: CDR1 LGHNA and CDR2 YSLEER. After removal of 3 bases from V and 3 bases from J, the junction contained 8 bases not matched to a gene. These data were also filed under a second study, of human thymus T cells. Per that study: Both thymic and peripheral blood repertoires showed apparently biased V and J usage.

This chain uses TRBV4-3 with TRBJ1-3; TRBD1 matches 7 bases. The receptor comes from a boy under two years old with a congenital heart defect. Sequencing was done on a sample of thymocytes. The CDR3 loop is CASSHLQGPHGNTIYF. CDR3 DNA: TGCGCCAGCAGCCATCTACAGGGGCCCCATGGAAACACCATATATTTT.